The rows below give T cell receptor beta chains drawn from one sample of a study of T cell changes during pregnancy in multiple sclerosis. TCRdb's table, derived via immunoSEQ multiplex PCR, lists solely in-frame clones and lacks some. The sample records tens of thousands of clones, around 92% being singletons. This sample comprised peripheral blood, obtained in the third trimester of pregnancy. These receptors were obtained from a female donor in good health, enrolled as a control in a pregnancy study. Both conserved end residues are part of each CDR3. A D gene is named only where the DNA matches it firmly. Clone size, where shown, is once, few, many, or a class for clones that have expanded.

.	once	TRBV7-9	TRBJ2-1	CASSSRVFNEQFF	TGTGCCAGCAGCTCCCGGGTCTTCAATGAGCAGTTCTTC
TRBD1	.	TRBV5-5	TRBJ2-7	CASSFRQGPYEQYF	TGTGCCAGCAGCTTTCGACAGGGCCCCTACGAGCAGTACTTC
TRBD2	.	TRBV11-2	TRBJ2-1	CASSSPGGGKVSNEQFF	TGTGCCAGCAGCTCCCCGGGCGGGGGGAAAGTAAGCAATGAGCAGTTCTTC
TRBD1	.	TRBV5-1	TRBJ2-2	CASSLRQGASTGELFF	TGCGCCAGCAGCTTGCGTCAGGGGGCGAGCACCGGGGAGCTGTTTTTT
.	.	TRBV5-1	TRBJ2-1	CASSLANEQFF	TGCGCCAGCAGCTTGGCGAATGAGCAGTTCTTC
.	.	TRBV7-2	TRBJ1-2	CASSLEGGTGGYTF	TGTGCCAGCAGCTTAGAGGGCGGAACAGGGGGCTACACCTTC
.	.	TRBV7-9	TRBJ2-1	CASSSQDEQFF	TGTGCCAGCAGCTCTCAGGATGAGCAGTTCTTC
.	.	TRBV4-2	TRBJ1-1	CASSQGTRGTEAFF	TGTGCCAGCAGCCAAGGAACACGAGGTACTGAAGCTTTCTTT
.	.	TRBV7-2	TRBJ2-1	CASSLATGTASYNEQFF	TGTGCCAGCAGCTTAGCCACCGGGACTGCCTCCTACAATGAGCAGTTCTTC
.	.	TRBV2	TRBJ2-5	CATGGVWEQETQYF	TGTGCCACTGGCGGCGTTTGGGAGCAAGAGACCCAGTACTTC
.	.	TRBV9	TRBJ2-2	CASSARPFAGELFF	TGTGCCAGCAGCGCCAGGCCTTTTGCCGGGGAGCTGTTTTTT
TRBD2	.	TRBV2	TRBJ2-1	CASRSELAGSYNEQFF	TGTGCCAGCAGGTCCGAGTTAGCGGGTTCCTACAATGAGCAGTTCTTC
TRBD1	.	TRBV19	TRBJ2-7	CASGAGGSYEQYF	TGTGCCAGTGGGGCAGGGGGTTCCTACGAGCAGTACTTC
TRBD2	.	TRBV7-8	TRBJ2-3	CASSPRGGPRGGTDTQYF	TGTGCCAGCAGCCCCCGGGGAGGCCCCCGGGGGGGCACAGATACGCAGTATTTT
.	.	TRBV9	TRBJ2-7	CASSVVGDGTYEQYF	TGTGCCAGCAGCGTAGTCGGGGATGGGACCTACGAGCAGTACTTC
TRBD1	.	TRBV5-1	TRBJ2-1	CASSLDGTDYNEQFF	TGCGCCAGCAGCTTGGACGGGACAGACTACAATGAGCAGTTCTTC
TRBD1	.	TRBV19	TRBJ1-5	CASSFIGTGTLYSNQPQHF	TGTGCCAGTTCGTTTATAGGGACAGGGACACTATATAGCAATCAGCCCCAGCATTTT
.	.	TRBV6-1	TRBJ2-7	CASNPVGGALEQYF	TGTGCCAGCAACCCCGTGGGGGGGGCTCTCGAGCAGTACTTC
TRBD2	.	TRBV29-1	TRBJ2-1	CSVVSRESYNEQFF	TGCAGCGTTGTGTCGCGGGAGAGCTACAATGAGCAGTTCTTC